Sequencing of this TCR beta chain was carried out in a study of blood T cell repertoires in COVID-19. Across the whole study: Some COVID-19 samples were acute and others convalescent; all came from the United States, Italy and Spain.

Methods used by the authors: Scientists estimated how many nucleated cells there were by amplifying reference gene primers. The data were produced by immunoSEQ multiplex PCR, yet TCRdb's version contains in-frame clones alone and is incomplete. For V, J and clone size, that table is used; D and trimming come from the DNA. The sample lists around 270,000 clones, around 89% occurring once. The CDR3 extends over 16 amino acids. Trimming removed 2 bases from V and 2 bases from J, with 13 bases in between. The germline CDR1 and CDR2 sequences are SGHAT and FQNNGV. The TCR sequence derives from a man aged 40-55 years with acute or convalescent COVID-19. The chain joins TRBV11-2 to TRBJ1-3; no clear D gene. Input material: peripheral blood. CDR3 DNA: TGTGCCAGCAGCTTAACCTACGGGTCAACTGGAAACACCATATATTTT. This gives the protein CASSLTYGSTGNTIYF.